This entry describes one T cell receptor (beta chain). The antigen it recognizes is unknown. Per-base quality was not reported, and no clone a single base away is much larger than it. This entry belongs to a study of T cells in placental villitis. Notes on the research overall: The study tested an allograft-versus-infection hypothesis by comparing placental TCR-beta repertoires in villitis of unknown etiology, unaffected controls matched for gestational age, and infectious villitis.

TCR-beta CDR3 regions were amplified from genomic DNA with the immunoSEQ v4 bias-controlled multiplex PCR assay, run blinded to group allocation. To estimate the quantities of nucleated cells and T cells in each sample, reference gene primers were added alongside the TCR-beta primers. Sequencing of the libraries was performed on an Illumina MiSeq with a 100-cycle paired-end protocol. In the paper's pipeline: The immunoSEQ Analyzer software was used to calculate diversity and richness, with richness measured by iChao1 and clonality based on Pielou evenness and Shannon diversity (range 0-1, where higher values mean less diversity). CDR3 amino acid sequences together with their V/J genes were searched in VDJdb for CMV, EBV and influenza A specificities using confidence 3 and substitution 2. TCR-beta amino acid clonotype overlap between villitis of unknown etiology, infectious villitis and control repertoires was assessed with the Morisita-Horn index. TCRdb's version of the immuneACCESS table is confined to in-frame rearrangements and falls short of the full clone set. An unresolved V gene accounts for under half of the shortfall where checked; the remainder is of unknown origin. V, J and clone size were drawn from that table, and D and trimming were deduced from the DNA. This sample lists some 6,200 clones; around 80% were detected once. The top ten clonotypes cover about 9.6% of the sample.

The five infectious villitis placentae, four with confirmed cytomegalovirus and one with Toxoplasma gondii, were included without being matched to the other groups. Mothers with infectious villitis were younger, had smaller fetuses, and delivered preterm or experienced intrauterine demise in a couple of cases. Placentae were collected after delivery and examined grossly and histologically before archival tissue was selected. Five 10-micron scrolls were cut from each FFPE block, and DNA was isolated using the AllPrep DNA/RNA FFPE Tissue kit. NanoDrop was used to check DNA concentration and purity, while a Bioanalyzer was used to assess RNA quality. General study outcomes and caveats: Sequencing bulk tissue made it impossible to distinguish helper, regulatory or cytotoxic T cells or to tell maternal from fetal T cells, and the approach excluded gamma-delta receptors. Small amounts of decidua were contained in the paraffin blocks, so some of the captured T cells, especially in controls, may have been decidual rather than villous infiltrates. CMV-specific clone frequencies were lower in villitis of unknown etiology than in infectious CMV cases (around 0.001 vs 0.01), and villitis of unknown etiology did not differ from controls on this measure.

CDR1 is given as SNHLY and CDR2 as FYNNEI, both from the germline V gene. The CDR3 spans 15 residues, from the cysteine through the phenylalanine. Only CDR3 DNA is held: 45 bases, read in frame from base 1. V sheds 3 bases and J sheds 1 base, leaving 11 bases between their ends. This receptor was taken from a human patient with infectious villitis; the placental T cells may come from both mother and fetus. The chain is encoded by TRBV2 joined to TRBJ2-3, with the D gene not confidently named. The material sequenced was placental tissue containing maternal and fetal cells. The CDR3 region has the sequence CASSDPQRGTDTQYF. The DNA sequence reads TGTGCCAGCAGTGACCCCCAACGGGGCACAGATACGCAGTATTTT.